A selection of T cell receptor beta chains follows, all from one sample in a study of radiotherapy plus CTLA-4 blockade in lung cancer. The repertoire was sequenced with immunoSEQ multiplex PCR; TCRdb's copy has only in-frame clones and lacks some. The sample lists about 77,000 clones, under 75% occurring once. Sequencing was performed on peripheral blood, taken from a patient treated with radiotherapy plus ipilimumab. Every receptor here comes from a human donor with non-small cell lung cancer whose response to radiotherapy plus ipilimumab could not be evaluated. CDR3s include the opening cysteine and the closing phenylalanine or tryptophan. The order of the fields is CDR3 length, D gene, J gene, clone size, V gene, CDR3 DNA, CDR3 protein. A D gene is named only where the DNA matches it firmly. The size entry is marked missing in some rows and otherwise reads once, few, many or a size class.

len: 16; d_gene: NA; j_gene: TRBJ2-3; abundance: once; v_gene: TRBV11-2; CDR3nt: TGTGCCAGCATTTCCCAGGGCGCAGATAGCACAGATACGCAGTATTTT; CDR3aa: CASISQGADSTDTQYF
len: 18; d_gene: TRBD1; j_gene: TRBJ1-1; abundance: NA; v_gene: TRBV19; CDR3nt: TGTGCCAGTAACCCAACCCGTGACAGGGACCGGATGAACACTGAAGCTTTCTTT; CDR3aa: CASNPTRDRDRMNTEAFF
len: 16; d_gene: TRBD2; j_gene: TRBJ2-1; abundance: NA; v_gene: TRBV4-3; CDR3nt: TGCGCCAGCAGCCAAATGCTAGCGGGGGGGTACAATGAGCAGTTCTTC; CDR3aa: CASSQMLAGGYNEQFF
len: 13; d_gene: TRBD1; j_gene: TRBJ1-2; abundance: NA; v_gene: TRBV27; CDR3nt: TGTGCCAGCCGAATTACAGGGGGGGATGGCTACACCTTC; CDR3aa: CASRITGGDGYTF
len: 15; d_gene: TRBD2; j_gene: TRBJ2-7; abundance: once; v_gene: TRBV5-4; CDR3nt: TGTGCCAGCAGCTCTTTGAGGCGCGGGAGATACGAGCAGTACTTC; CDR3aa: CASSSLRRGRYEQYF
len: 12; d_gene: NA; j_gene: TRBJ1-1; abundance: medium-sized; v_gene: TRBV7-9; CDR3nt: TGTGCCAGCAGCCGGTCGGGGAGGGAAGCTTTCTTT; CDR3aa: CASSRSGREAFF
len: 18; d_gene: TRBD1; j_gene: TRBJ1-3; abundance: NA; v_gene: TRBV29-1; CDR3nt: TGCAGCGTTGAAGTCTGGCGAGGGGGACAGAAGGGAGAAAACACCATATATTTT; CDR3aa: CSVEVWRGGQKGENTIYF
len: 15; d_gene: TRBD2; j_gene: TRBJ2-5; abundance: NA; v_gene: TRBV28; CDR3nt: TGTGCCAGCACTGGACTAGCGCGCGGGAAAGAGACCCAGTACTTC; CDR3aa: CASTGLARGKETQYF
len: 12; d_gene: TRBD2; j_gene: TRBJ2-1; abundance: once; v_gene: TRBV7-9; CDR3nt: TGTGCCAGCGAGGGGAGGGCAGATGAGCAGTTCTTC; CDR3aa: CASEGRADEQFF
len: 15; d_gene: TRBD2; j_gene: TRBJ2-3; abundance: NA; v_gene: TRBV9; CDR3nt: TGTGCCAGCGATAGGGCGGGAGGGCCGACAGATACGCAGTATTTT; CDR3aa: CASDRAGGPTDTQYF
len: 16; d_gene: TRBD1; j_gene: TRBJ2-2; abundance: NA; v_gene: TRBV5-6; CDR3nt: TGTGCCAGCAGCTACGACAGGGGAGCGAACACCGGGGAGCTGTTTTTT; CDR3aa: CASSYDRGANTGELFF
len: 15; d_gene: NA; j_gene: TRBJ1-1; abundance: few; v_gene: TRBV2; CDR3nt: TGTGCCAGCAGTGCCTCGACAGCCCTGATCACTGAAGCTTTCTTT; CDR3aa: CASSASTALITEAFF
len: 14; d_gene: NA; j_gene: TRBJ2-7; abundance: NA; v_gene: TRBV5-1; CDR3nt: TGCGCCAGCAGCCCCATGGGGGGGCTCGACGAGCAGTACTTC; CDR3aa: CASSPMGGLDEQYF
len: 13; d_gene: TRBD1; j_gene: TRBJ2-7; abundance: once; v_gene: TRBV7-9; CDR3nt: TGTGCCAGCAGCGGGCAAGGGGGCAACGAGCAGTACTTC; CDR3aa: CASSGQGGNEQYF
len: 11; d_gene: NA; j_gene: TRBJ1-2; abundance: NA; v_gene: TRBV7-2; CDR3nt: TGTGCCAGCAGCCTATCGCGAGGCTACACCTTC; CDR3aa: CASSLSRGYTF
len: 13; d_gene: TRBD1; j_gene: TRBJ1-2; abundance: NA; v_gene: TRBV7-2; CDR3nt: TGTGCCAGCAGCGCGGGACAGCTCTATGGCTACACCTTC; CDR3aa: CASSAGQLYGYTF